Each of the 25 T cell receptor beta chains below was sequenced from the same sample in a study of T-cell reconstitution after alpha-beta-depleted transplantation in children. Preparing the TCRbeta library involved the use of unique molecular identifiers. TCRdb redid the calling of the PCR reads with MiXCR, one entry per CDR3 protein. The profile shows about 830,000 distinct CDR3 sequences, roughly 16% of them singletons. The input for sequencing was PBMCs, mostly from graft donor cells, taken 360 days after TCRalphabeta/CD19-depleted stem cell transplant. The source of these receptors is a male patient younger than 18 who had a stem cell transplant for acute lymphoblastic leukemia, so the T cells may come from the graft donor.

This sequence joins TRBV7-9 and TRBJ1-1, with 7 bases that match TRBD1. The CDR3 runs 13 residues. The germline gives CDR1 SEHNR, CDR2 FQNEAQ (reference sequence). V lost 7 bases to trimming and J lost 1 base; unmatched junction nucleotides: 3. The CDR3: CASTGTANTEAFF. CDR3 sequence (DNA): TGTGCCAGCACCGGGACAGCGAACACTGAAGCTTTCTTT.

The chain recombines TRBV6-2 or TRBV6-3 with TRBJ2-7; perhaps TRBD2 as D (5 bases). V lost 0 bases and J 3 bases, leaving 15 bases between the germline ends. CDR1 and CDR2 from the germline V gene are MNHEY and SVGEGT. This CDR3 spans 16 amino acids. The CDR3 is CASSYSRGSVFYEQYF. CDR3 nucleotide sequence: TGTGCCAGCAGTTACTCCCGAGGTAGCGTGTTCTACGAGCAGTACTTC.

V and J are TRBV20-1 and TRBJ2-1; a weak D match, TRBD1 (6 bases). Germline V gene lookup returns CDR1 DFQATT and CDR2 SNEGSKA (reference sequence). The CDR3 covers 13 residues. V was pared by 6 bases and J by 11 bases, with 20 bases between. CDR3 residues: CSAKQTIRDKQFF. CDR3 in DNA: TGCAGTGCCAAACAAACCATCCGGGACAAGCAGTTCTTC.

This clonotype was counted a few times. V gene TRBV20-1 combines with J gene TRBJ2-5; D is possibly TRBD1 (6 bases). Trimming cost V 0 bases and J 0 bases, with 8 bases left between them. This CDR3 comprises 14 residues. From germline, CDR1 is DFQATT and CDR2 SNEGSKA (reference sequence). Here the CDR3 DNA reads TGCAGTGCTAGAGATACAGGGTACCAAGAGACCCAGTACTTC. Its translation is CSARDTGYQETQYF.

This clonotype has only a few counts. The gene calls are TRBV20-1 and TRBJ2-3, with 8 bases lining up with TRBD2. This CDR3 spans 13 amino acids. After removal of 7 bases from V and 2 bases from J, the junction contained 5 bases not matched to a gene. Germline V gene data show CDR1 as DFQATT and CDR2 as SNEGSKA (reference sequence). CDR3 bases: TGCAGTGTCGGACTAGCCTCCACAGATACGCAGTATTTT. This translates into CSVGLASTDTQYF.

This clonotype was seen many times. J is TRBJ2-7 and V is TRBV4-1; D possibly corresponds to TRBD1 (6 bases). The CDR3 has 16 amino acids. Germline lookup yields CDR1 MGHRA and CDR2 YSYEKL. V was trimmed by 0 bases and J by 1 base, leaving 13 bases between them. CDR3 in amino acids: CASSQETGRFSYEQYF. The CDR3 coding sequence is TGCGCCAGCAGCCAAGAAACAGGGCGCTTTTCCTACGAGCAGTACTTC.

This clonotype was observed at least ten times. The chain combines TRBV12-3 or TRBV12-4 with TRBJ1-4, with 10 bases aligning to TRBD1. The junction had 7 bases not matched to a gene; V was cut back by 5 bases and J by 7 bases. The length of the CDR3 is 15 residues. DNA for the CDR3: TGTGCCAGCAGTCCCCCCGGGACAGGGGTTGAAAAACTGTTTTTT. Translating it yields CASSPPGTGVEKLFF.

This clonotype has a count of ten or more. The CDR3 spells CASTRGDTQYF. The CDR3 nucleotides read TGTGCCAGCACCAGAGGAGATACGCAGTATTTT. V usage is TRBV12-3 or TRBV12-4 and J usage is TRBJ2-3; the D is unclear. V shed 7 bases and J shed 5 bases, with 7 bases lying between them. CDR3 length: 11 residues.

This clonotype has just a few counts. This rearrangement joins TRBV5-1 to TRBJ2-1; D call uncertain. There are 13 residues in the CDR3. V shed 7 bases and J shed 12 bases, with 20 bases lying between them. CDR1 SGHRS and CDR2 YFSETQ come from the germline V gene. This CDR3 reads CASRDPYEMRQFF. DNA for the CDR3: TGCGCCAGCCGTGATCCCTATGAAATGAGGCAGTTCTTC.

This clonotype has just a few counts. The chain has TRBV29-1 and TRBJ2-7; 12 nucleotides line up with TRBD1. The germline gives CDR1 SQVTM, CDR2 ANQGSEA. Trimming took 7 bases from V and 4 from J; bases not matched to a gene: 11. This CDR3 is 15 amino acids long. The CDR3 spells CSATTGTGGIYEQYF. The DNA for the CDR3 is TGCAGCGCCACCACCGGGACAGGGGGCATATACGAGCAGTACTTC.

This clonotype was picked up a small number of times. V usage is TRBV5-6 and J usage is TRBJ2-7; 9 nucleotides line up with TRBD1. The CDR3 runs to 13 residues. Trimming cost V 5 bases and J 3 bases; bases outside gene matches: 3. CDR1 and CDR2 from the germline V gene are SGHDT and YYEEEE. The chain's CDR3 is CASRLTGGYEQYF. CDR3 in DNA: TGTGCCAGCAGATTGACAGGGGGCTACGAGCAGTACTTC.

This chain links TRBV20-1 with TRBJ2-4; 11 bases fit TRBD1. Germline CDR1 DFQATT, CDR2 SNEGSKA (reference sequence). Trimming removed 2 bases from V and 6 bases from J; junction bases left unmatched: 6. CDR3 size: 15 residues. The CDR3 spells CSARPLGQGVNIQYF. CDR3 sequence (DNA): TGCAGTGCTAGACCCCTGGGACAGGGGGTAAACATTCAGTACTTC.

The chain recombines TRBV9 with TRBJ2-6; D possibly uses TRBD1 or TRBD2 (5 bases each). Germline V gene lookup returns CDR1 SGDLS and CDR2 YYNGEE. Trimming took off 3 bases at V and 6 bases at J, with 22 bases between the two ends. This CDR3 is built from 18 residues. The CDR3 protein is CASSGTGSGGLEANVLTF. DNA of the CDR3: TGTGCCAGCAGCGGTACAGGAAGTGGTGGACTGGAGGCCAACGTCCTGACTTTC.

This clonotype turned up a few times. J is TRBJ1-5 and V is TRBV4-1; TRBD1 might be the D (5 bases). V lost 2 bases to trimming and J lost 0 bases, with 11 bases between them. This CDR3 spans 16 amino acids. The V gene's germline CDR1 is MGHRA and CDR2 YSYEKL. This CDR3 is CASSQPQGYSNQPQHF. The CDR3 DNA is TGCGCCAGCAGCCAACCTCAGGGTTATAGCAATCAGCCCCAGCATTTT.

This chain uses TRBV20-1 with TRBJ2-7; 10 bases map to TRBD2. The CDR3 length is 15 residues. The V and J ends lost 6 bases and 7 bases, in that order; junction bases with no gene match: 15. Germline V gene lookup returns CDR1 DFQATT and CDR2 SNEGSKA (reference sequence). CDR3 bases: TGCAGTGCCCTAACGCAGCCTAGCGGGAGAATGGAGCAGTACTTC. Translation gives CSALTQPSGRMEQYF.

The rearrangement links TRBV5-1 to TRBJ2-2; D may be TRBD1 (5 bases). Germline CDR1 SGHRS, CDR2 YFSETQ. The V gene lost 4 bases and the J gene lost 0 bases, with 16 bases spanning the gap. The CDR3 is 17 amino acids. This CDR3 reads CASSPSTVNPNTGELFF. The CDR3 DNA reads TGCGCCAGCAGCCCATCGACAGTTAACCCGAACACCGGGGAGCTGTTTTTT.

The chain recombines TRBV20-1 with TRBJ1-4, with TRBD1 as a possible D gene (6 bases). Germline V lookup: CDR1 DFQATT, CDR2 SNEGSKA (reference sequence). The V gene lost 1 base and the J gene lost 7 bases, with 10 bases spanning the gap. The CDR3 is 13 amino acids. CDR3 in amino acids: CSARATGSEKLFF. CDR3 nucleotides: TGCAGTGCTAGAGCGACAGGTAGTGAAAAACTGTTTTTT.

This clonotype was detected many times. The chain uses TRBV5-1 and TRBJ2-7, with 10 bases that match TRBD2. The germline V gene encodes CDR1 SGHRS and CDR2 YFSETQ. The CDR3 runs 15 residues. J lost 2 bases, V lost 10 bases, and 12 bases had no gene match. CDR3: CASAGASGGPYEQYF. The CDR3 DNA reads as TGCGCCTCCGCGGGAGCTAGCGGGGGCCCCTACGAGCAGTACTTC.

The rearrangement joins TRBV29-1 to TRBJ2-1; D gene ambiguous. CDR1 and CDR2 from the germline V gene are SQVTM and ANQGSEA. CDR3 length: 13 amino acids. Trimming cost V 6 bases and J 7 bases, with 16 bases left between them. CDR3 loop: CSVAHLGVNEQFF. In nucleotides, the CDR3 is TGCAGCGTCGCTCACCTTGGCGTGAATGAGCAGTTCTTC.

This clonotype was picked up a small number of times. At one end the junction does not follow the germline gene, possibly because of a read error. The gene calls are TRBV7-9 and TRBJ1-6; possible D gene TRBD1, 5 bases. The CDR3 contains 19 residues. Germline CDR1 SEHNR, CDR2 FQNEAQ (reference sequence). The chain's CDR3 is CASSYPMGVRGNENSPHHF. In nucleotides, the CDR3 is TGTGCCAGCAGCTACCCCATGGGGGTACGGGGAAACGAAAATTCACCCCACCACTTT.

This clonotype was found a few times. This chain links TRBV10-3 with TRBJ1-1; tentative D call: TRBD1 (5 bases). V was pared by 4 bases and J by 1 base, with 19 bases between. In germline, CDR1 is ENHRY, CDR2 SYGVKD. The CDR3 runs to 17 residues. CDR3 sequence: CAISATGSRGGNTEAFF. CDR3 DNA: TGTGCCATCAGTGCCACCGGTTCGCGGGGGGGGAACACTGAAGCTTTCTTT.

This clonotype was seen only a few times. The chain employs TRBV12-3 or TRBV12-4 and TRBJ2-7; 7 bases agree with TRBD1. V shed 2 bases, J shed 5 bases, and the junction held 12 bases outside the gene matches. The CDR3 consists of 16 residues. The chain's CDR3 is CASSLKGASWADEQYF. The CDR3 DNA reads TGTGCCAGCAGTTTAAAGGGGGCGTCTTGGGCCGACGAGCAGTACTTC.

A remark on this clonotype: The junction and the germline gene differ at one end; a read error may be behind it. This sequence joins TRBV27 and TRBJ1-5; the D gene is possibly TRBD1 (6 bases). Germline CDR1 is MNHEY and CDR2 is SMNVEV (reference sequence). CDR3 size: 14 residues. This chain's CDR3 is CASSYGPTGQPQLF. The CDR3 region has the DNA TGTGCCAGCAGTTATGGGCCGACAGGCCAGCCCCAGCTTTTT.

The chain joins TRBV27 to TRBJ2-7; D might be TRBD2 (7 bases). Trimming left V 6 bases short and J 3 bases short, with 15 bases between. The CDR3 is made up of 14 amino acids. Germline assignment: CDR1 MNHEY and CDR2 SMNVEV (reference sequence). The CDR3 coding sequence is TGTGCCAGCAGCTTGGCGGGGGCCGTCTACGAGCAGTACTTC. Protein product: CASSLAGAVYEQYF.

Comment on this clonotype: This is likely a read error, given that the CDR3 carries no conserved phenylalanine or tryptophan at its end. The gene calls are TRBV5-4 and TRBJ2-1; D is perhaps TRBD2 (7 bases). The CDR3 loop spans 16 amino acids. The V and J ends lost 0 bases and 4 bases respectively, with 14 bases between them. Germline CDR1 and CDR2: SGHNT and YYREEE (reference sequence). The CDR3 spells CASSLAGGLRYNEQFL. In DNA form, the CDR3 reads TGTGCCAGCAGCTTGGCCGGGGGGCTCCGGTACAATGAGCAGTTCTTG.